This entry lists 9 T cell receptor beta chains sequenced from one sample in a study of Graves' ophthalmopathy and Graves' hyperthyroidism. Investigators amplified TCR beta CDR3 regions from RNA transcripts. RT-PCR in the first round used HTBI primers; a second-round multiplex PCR followed. TCRdb redid the calling of the multiplex PCR reads with MiXCR, one entry per CDR3 protein. The data contain some 410,000 distinct CDR3 sequences, roughly 21% of them singletons. The sample comprised peripheral blood. All receptors come from a woman between 18 and 30 years old with stable Graves' hyperthyroidism.

This clonotype showed up just a few times. The rearrangement uses TRBV30 and TRBJ1-1; D perhaps matches TRBD1 (6 bases). Germline-derived CDR1 and CDR2 are GTSNPN and SVGIG (reference sequence). Trimming removed 3 bases at V and 3 bases at J, with 17 bases between. The CDR3 extends over 15 amino acids. The DNA for the CDR3 is TGTGCCTGGAGACGTCCGGGGGCGCTGGACACTGAAGCTTTCTTT. This codes for CAWRRPGALDTEAFF.

As to this clonotype: The conserved final phenylalanine or tryptophan is absent from the CDR3, which likely points to a read error. The chain couples TRBV9 to TRBJ2-5; tentative D call: TRBD2 (5 bases). Trimming took off 4 bases at V and 9 bases at J, with 10 bases between the two ends. The CDR3 covers 11 residues. Germline V CDR1 and CDR2: SGDLS, YYNGEE. Here the CDR3 DNA reads TGTGCCAGCAGCACCGGGGAGTCCCAGTACTAC. It codes for CASSTGESQYY.

The sample holds many counts of this clonotype. The J gene is TRBJ2-5, the V gene TRBV28; 8 nucleotides align to TRBD1. This CDR3 contains 14 residues. V shed 5 bases and J 5 bases; nucleotides not matched to a gene: 7. CDR1 and CDR2 (germline): MDHEN, SYDVKM. The CDR3 protein is CASSNGQGRETQYF. The DNA for the CDR3 is TGTGCCAGCAGTAACGGACAGGGCAGGGAGACCCAGTACTTC.

In this sample, this clonotype turned up a few times. The rearrangement joins TRBV13 to TRBJ2-5; 13 positions agree with TRBD2. The CDR3 consists of 16 residues. V lost 5 bases and J lost 5; bases outside the gene matches: 8. Germline V gene sequence: CDR1 PRHDT, CDR2 FYEKMQ (reference sequence). The CDR3 loop reads CASSPRETSGGETQYF. CDR3 in DNA: TGTGCCAGCAGCCCGAGGGAGACTAGCGGGGGGGAGACCCAGTACTTC.

This clonotype was seen ten or more times. The chain employs TRBV30 and TRBJ1-2; possibly TRBD1 for D (5 bases). This CDR3 region has 13 residues. V lost 3 bases, J lost 4 bases, and 12 bases lay in between. CDR1 is GTSNPN and CDR2 is SVGIG in the germline V gene (reference sequence). The CDR3 coding sequence is TGTGCCTGGAGCCTGGACACGGCCTATGGCTACACCTTC. Translation: CAWSLDTAYGYTF.

This clonotype was counted a few times. V and J are TRBV19 and TRBJ2-7; a possible D gene is TRBD2 (6 bases). V was clipped by 3 bases and J by 5 bases, with 14 bases between them. This CDR3 is built from 14 residues. CDR1 is LNHDA, CDR2 SQIVND, per germline (reference sequence). CDR3 loop: CASSIRASDHEQYF. The CDR3 DNA reads TGTGCCAGTAGTATCCGGGCTAGCGATCACGAGCAGTACTTC.

In its sample, this clonotype was seen many times. The chain is built from TRBV19 and TRBJ1-6; 9 positions match TRBD1. The V gene's germline CDR1 is LNHDA and CDR2 SQIVND (reference sequence). There are 15 residues in the CDR3. V gave up 10 bases and J gave up 2 bases; unmatched junction bases: 6. In DNA, the CDR3 is TGTGCCACCAGGACAGGGGCGACCTATAATTCACCCCTCCACTTT. This gives the protein CATRTGATYNSPLHF.

This clonotype showed up many times. This chain uses TRBV20-1 with TRBJ2-7; the D gene is possibly TRBD2 (6 bases). CDR1 and CDR2 (germline): DFQATT, SNEGSKA (reference sequence). V was pared by 0 bases and J by 7 bases, with 19 bases between. This CDR3 is 15 amino acids long. CDR3 protein: CSAREASPGVWEQYF. CDR3 DNA: TGCAGTGCTAGAGAGGCGTCCCCGGGAGTCTGGGAGCAGTACTTC.

This clonotype was detected a few times. The rearrangement uses TRBV12-3 or TRBV12-4 and TRBJ2-7; 9 nucleotides match TRBD1. V was clipped by 5 bases and J by 6 bases; unmatched bases: 5. The length of the CDR3 is 13 residues. CDR3 region: CASSKQTGGEQYF. The CDR3 DNA follows: TGTGCCAGCAGTAAACAGACAGGGGGCGAGCAGTACTTC.